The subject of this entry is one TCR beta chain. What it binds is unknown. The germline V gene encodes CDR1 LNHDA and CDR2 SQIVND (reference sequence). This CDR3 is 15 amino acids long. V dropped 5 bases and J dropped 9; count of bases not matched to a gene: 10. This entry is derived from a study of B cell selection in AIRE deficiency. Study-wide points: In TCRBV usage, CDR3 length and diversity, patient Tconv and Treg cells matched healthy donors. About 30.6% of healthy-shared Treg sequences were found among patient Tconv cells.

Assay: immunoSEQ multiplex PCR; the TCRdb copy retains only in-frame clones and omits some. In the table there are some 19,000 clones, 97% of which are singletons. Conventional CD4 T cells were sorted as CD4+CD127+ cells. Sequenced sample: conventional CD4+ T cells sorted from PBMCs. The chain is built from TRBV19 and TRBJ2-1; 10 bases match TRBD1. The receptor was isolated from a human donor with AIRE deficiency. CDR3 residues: CASSEGGQGSFEQFF. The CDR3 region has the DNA TGTGCCAGTAGTGAAGGGGGACAGGGGTCGTTTGAGCAGTTCTTC.